Listed below are T cell receptor beta chains from one sample, sequenced in a study of OX40 agonist ivuxolimab in advanced cancers. The assay was immunoSEQ multiplex PCR, and TCRdb's table has in-frame clones only and misses some. In the table there are tens of thousands of clones, around 87% of which are singletons. The sample in question was CD4+ or CD8+ T cells sorted from blood, obtained in a trial of the OX40 agonist ivuxolimab. The receptor set was obtained from an adult with an advanced solid tumor such as melanoma, head and neck, liver or kidney cancer. CDR3s include the opening cysteine and the closing phenylalanine or tryptophan. A D gene is named only where the DNA matches it firmly.

>TRBJ2-5|TRBV5-1|.
CASSLAGNGLAAETQYF
>TRBJ2-6|TRBV29-1|TRBD1
CSVRQGDGANVLTF
>TRBJ1-2|TRBV2|TRBD1
CASTLFGQAYGYTF
>TRBJ2-7|TRBV5-1|.
CASSLDSPSLGEQYF
>TRBJ2-1|TRBV5-4|TRBD2
CASSTRTSRHNEQFF
>TRBJ1-1|TRBV7-2|.
CASSFPGGTEAFF
>TRBJ1-2|TRBV20-1|.
CSATGDYGYTF
>TRBJ2-5|TRBV5-6|.
CASSWGLNQETQYF
>TRBJ1-2|TRBV5-4|.
CASSLSSGTGPYGYTF
>TRBJ1-3|TRBV12-5|TRBD1
CASGDRVSGNTIYF
>TRBJ1-2|TRBV15|.
CATSRDKSSGGYTF
>TRBJ2-7|TRBV7-9|TRBD2
CASSLGVSGNSYEQYF
>TRBJ1-1|TRBV4-2|.
CASSQGAGNTEAFF
>TRBJ2-1|TRBV6-1|TRBD2
CASTHTGGEQFF
>TRBJ2-1|TRBV19|.
CASSVNREGVAFF
>TRBJ2-1|TRBV7-3|TRBD2
CASSFGTSGINEQFF